The clone carrying this T cell receptor (beta chain) was picked up a small number of times. This entry comes from a study of shared clonotypes between healthy human individuals. The method was immunoSEQ multiplex PCR; TCRdb's version includes in-frame clones alone and lacks a portion of them. The sample lists roughly 680,000 clones, 72% occurring once. The germline CDR1 and CDR2 sequences are SGHRS and YFSETQ. Losses at the gene ends were 3 bases for V and 6 bases for J; bases not matched to a gene: 7. This CDR3 is built from 14 residues. The sequence derives from a woman aged 30 to 39 in good health. The V and J genes are TRBV5-1 and TRBJ2-3; 7 bases line up with TRBD1. Sequenced sample: memory CD4+ T cells sorted from blood. Indicated subset: CD45RA-negative fraction. This CDR3 reads CASSYGQDVDTQYF. Here the CDR3 DNA reads TGCGCCAGCAGCTACGGACAGGACGTGGATACGCAGTATTTT.